Following are 14 T cell receptor beta chains from one sample sequenced in a study of blood T cell repertoires in COVID-19. The data were produced by immunoSEQ multiplex PCR, yet TCRdb's version contains in-frame clones alone and is incomplete. The sample holds tens of thousands of clones, under 85% seen once. The sample was peripheral blood. Receptors originate from a man between 60 and 70 years old with active COVID-19.

The rearrangement joins TRBV4-1 to TRBJ1-1, with 8 bases aligning to TRBD1. V dropped 3 bases and J dropped 9; count of bases not matched to a gene: 12. CDR3 length equals 15 residues. The germline V gene encodes CDR1 MGHRA and CDR2 YSYEKL. The CDR3 is CASSQTTGEGVKAFF. In nucleotides, the CDR3 is TGCGCCAGCAGCCAGACGACAGGGGAAGGTGTGAAAGCTTTCTTT.

This clone was observed a few times. The chain is built from TRBV10-3 and TRBJ2-3; D is unresolved. With 3 bases removed from V and 3 bases from J, the gap between germline ends came to 4 bases. CDR1 is ENHRY, CDR2 SYGVKD, per germline. The CDR3 runs 12 residues. CDR3 region: CAISDQTDTQYF. CDR3 DNA sequence: TGTGCCATCAGTGACCAGACAGATACGCAGTATTTT.

This chain connects TRBV10-1 to TRBJ2-7; D might be TRBD2 (6 bases). Trimming took 5 bases from V and 5 from J, leaving 13 bases between them. CDR3 length: 13 amino acids. CDR1 WNHNN and CDR2 SYGVQD come from the germline V gene (reference sequence). The chain's CDR3 is CASSPGLAHEQYF. The CDR3 region has the DNA TGCGCCAGCAGTCCGGGACTGGCCCACGAGCAGTACTTC.

This chain uses TRBV19 with TRBJ2-5; D might be TRBD2 (5 bases). V was clipped by 2 bases and J by 1 base, with 14 bases between them. This CDR3 contains 16 residues. Looked up from germline, CDR1 is LNHDA and CDR2 is SQIVND (reference sequence). The CDR3 loop is CASSISSWRAQETQYF. The CDR3 region has the DNA TGTGCCAGTAGTATAAGTAGTTGGCGGGCCCAAGAGACCCAGTACTTC.

The chain carries TRBV12-5 and TRBJ2-5, with 8 bases identical to TRBD1. V was clipped by 6 bases and J by 3 bases; unmatched bases: 3. Germline-derived CDR1 and CDR2 are LGHNT and FRNRAP. There are 13 residues in the CDR3. The CDR3 DNA reads as TGTGCTAGTGGAACGACAGGGGAAGAGACCCAGTACTTC. This translates into CASGTTGEETQYF.

The chain employs TRBV15 and TRBJ2-7; tentatively, D is TRBD2 (5 bases). Germline assignment: CDR1 LNHNV and CDR2 YYDKDF (reference sequence). This CDR3 is 14 amino acids long. V was shortened by 1 base and J by 6 bases, with 13 bases between the two germline ends. The CDR3 is CATSRGLGAGEQYF. The DNA for the CDR3 is TGTGCCACCAGCAGAGGCCTCGGTGCGGGCGAGCAGTACTTC.

The CDR3 sequence: CASTFRQGLGYGYTF. As DNA, the CDR3 is TGTGCCAGTACCTTCCGACAGGGGTTGGGCTATGGCTACACCTTC. The V call is TRBV19, the J call TRBJ1-2; TRBD1 matches 8 bases. The J segment lost 4 bases and the V segment lost 7 bases, leaving 11 bases of the junction unmatched. The germline V gene has CDR1 LNHDA and CDR2 SQIVND (reference sequence). The CDR3 has 15 amino acids. Looking up the rest from reference TRBV19 and TRBJ1-2 gives the full variable domain: DGGITQSPKYLFRKEGQNVTLSCEQNLNHDAMYWYRQDPGQGLRLIYYSQIVNDFQKGDIAEGYSVSREKKESFPLTVTSAQKNPTAFYLCASTFRQGLGYGYTFGSGTRLTVV.

CDR3 DNA: TGCGCCAGCAGCCAAAACGCGCCGGGGAATGAGCAGTTCTTC. It translates to CASSQNAPGNEQFF. The V call is TRBV4-1, the J call TRBJ2-1, with a tentative D call TRBD2 (5 bases). The CDR3 consists of 14 residues. Between the trimmed V and J ends, which lost 2 bases and 7 bases, there was a span of 12 bases. Germline CDR1 is MGHRA and CDR2 is YSYEKL.

The chain recombines TRBV3-1 (or the pseudogene TRBV3-2) with TRBJ2-7; TRBD2 aligns across 12 bases. The ends lost 0 bases at V and 6 bases at J; junction bases unmatched: 15. CDR1 is LGHDT, CDR2 YNNKEL, per germline (reference sequence). The CDR3 is 19 amino acids. In DNA form, the CDR3 reads TGTGCCAGCAGCCAAGACCTAGCGGGAGGGCCGCCAAAGGGCTGCGAGCAGTACTTC. Protein product: CASSQDLAGGPPKGCEQYF.

This clone was seen a single time. The CDR3 DNA is TGTGCCAGCAAAGGACAGGGGGCAGGATACGAGCAGTACTTC. Residues: CASKGQGAGYEQYF. This chain connects TRBV2 to TRBJ2-7; 11 nucleotides line up with TRBD1. The V gene's germline CDR1 is SNHLY and CDR2 FYNNEI. CDR3 length: 14 residues. The V segment lost 7 bases and the J segment 4 bases; nucleotides outside the gene matches: 6.

Note on this clone: A junction boundary mismatches the germline segment, possibly from a read error. The chain has TRBV7-7 and TRBJ1-5; D uncertain. The CDR3 is 12 amino acids. CDR1 SSHAT and CDR2 FNYEAQ come from the germline V gene (reference sequence). The CDR3 nucleotides are TGTGCTAGCAGCTCCGTTGTTCAGCCCCAGCATTTT. This encodes CASSSVVQPQHF.

V usage is TRBV10-3 and J usage is TRBJ2-1, with D tentatively TRBD2 (5 bases). V was trimmed by 6 bases and J by 0 bases, leaving 15 bases between them. The germline CDR1 and CDR2 sequences are ENHRY and SYGVKD. This CDR3 has 16 amino acids. The CDR3 here is CAIRNSATSSYNEQFF. The CDR3 bases are TGTGCCATCAGAAATAGCGCGACGAGCTCCTACAATGAGCAGTTCTTC.

The chain has TRBV19 and TRBJ2-1; a weak D match, TRBD2 (6 bases). CDR1 is LNHDA, CDR2 SQIVND, per germline (reference sequence). This CDR3 region has 14 residues. The germline V and J ends were trimmed by 5 bases and 1 base, with 9 bases remaining between them. The CDR3 region is CASSLAGSYNEQFF. CDR3 nucleotides: TGTGCCAGTAGTCTGGCGGGATCCTACAATGAGCAGTTCTTC.

This chain links TRBV11-2 with TRBJ2-2; 8 bases align to TRBD2. The CDR3 has 16 amino acids. In germline, CDR1 is SGHAT, CDR2 FQNNGV. V shed 4 bases and J 6 bases; nucleotides not matched to a gene: 10. Here the CDR3 reads CASSSFGRGDSGELFF. The CDR3 coding sequence is TGTGCCAGCAGCTCCTTCGGGAGGGGGGACTCCGGGGAGCTGTTTTTT.